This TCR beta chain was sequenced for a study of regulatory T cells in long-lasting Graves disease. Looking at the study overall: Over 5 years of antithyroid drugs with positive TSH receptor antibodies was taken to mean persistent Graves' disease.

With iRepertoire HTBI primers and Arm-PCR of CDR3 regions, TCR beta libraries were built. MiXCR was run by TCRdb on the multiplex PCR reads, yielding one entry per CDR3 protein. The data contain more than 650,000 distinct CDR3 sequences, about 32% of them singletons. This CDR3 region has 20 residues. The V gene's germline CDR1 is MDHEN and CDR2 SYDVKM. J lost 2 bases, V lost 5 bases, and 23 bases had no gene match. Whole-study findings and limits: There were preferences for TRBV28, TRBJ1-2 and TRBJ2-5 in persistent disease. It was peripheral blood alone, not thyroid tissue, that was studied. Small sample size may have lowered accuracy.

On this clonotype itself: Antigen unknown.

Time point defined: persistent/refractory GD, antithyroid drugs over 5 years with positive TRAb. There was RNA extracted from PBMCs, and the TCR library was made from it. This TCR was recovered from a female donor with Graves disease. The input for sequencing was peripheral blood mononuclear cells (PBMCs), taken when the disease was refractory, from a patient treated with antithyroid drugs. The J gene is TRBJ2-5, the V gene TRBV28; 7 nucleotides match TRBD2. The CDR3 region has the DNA TGTGCCAGCAGTCTACCCAAGACTCGTCTCGCTAGCGGACCACAAGAGACCCAGTACTTC. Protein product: CASSLPKTRLASGPQETQYF.